The entry below describes one T cell receptor (beta chain). As yet, its antigen is unknown. This record belongs to a study of blood T cells in healthy people across ages. Study-wide results and limits: In long-lived donors, naive CD4+ cell counts and diversity exceeded those of aged donors.

Every donor provided 9.5 to 10 milliliters of peripheral blood. Germline CDR1 reads MNHEY; CDR2 reads SVGAGI. This CDR3 comprises 18 residues. The V and J ends lost 4 bases and 0 bases respectively, with 20 bases between them. It was with a sample-barcoded 5' primer and a J-beta primer mix that a second PCR of about 6 to 11 cycles was run. TCRdb redid the calling of the 5' RACE reads with MiXCR, one entry per CDR3 protein. This table holds approximately 670,000 distinct CDR3 sequences, roughly 43% found once. Sample: blood. This TCR derives from a man aged 80 or over in good health. V gene TRBV6-5 combines with J gene TRBJ2-3, with D uncertain. The DNA of the CDR3 is TGTGCCAGCAGTTTCAAGGCCGTATGGAGAACTAGCACAGATACGCAGTATTTT. It codes for CASSFKAVWRTSTDTQYF.